The 14 T cell receptor beta chains given below trace back to one sample, sequenced in a study of PD-L1 blockade in urothelial cancer (dated by TCRdb to between 2016 and 2019). The receptor library was made with the immunoSEQ multiplex PCR assay. TCRdb obtained this table from immuneACCESS and retained in-frame rearrangements with V and J assigned. These tables miss some clones; where compared with another copy, unresolved V genes account for less than half of the shortfall, and the remainder is unexplained. Here the sample has approximately 100,000 clones; under 85% occur a single time. 2.4% of the sample goes to the ten largest clones. Sequenced material: PBMCs, taken around atezolizumab (anti-PD-L1) treatment. The source of these receptors is a man aged 45-60 years with urothelial cancer.

The chain couples TRBV15 to TRBJ1-4; D call uncertain. CDR1 and CDR2 from the germline V gene are LNHNV and YYDKDF (reference sequence). V dropped 4 bases and J dropped 8 bases, with 17 bases sitting between them. This CDR3 is built from 15 residues. CDR3 sequence reads: CATSTTTFVAEKLFF. The CDR3 DNA is TGTGCCACCAGCACCACTACCTTCGTCGCCGAAAAACTGTTTTTT.

The chain uses TRBV15 and TRBJ2-1; 9 bases fit TRBD2. Germline lookup yields CDR1 LNHNV and CDR2 YYDKDF (reference sequence). The trim removed 6 bases at V and 8 bases at J, leaving 5 bases unmatched. CDR3 size: 13 residues. The CDR3 DNA sequence: TGTGCCACCAGGGCGGGAGGGCTGCATGAGCAGTTCTTC. It codes for CATRAGGLHEQFF. Together with reference TRBV15 and TRBJ2-1, the CDR3 gives the full variable domain: DAMVIQNPRYQVTQFGKPVTLSCSQTLNHNVMYWYQQKSSQAPKLLFHYYDKDFNNEADTPDNFQSRRPNTSFCFLDIRSPGLGDTAMYLCATRAGGLHEQFFGPGTRLTVL.

For the CDR3, the DNA is TGTGCCATCAAGGGGACAGGGGGCAGATGGGGCGAGCAGTACTTC. Protein sequence: CAIKGTGGRWGEQYF. V usage is TRBV10-3 and J usage is TRBJ2-7; 12 bases agree with TRBD1. The germline V gene has CDR1 ENHRY and CDR2 SYGVKD. The CDR3 consists of 15 residues. V trimming: 7 bases; J trimming: 6 bases; junction bases outside the gene matches: 10.

The chain recombines TRBV5-1 with TRBJ2-3, with D uncertain. There are 15 residues in the CDR3. V lost 0 bases and J lost 0, with 8 bases in between. Germline V CDR1 and CDR2: SGHRS, YFSETQ. CDR3 region: CASSLAVSSTDTQYF. In DNA form, the CDR3 reads TGCGCCAGCAGCTTGGCAGTATCGAGCACAGATACGCAGTATTTT.

In its sample, this clone was seen a few times. V gene TRBV6-5 combines with J gene TRBJ1-2; TRBD1 aligns across 12 bases. The CDR3 consists of 15 residues. CDR1 is MNHEY and CDR2 is SVGAGI in the germline V gene. Germline trimming cut 6 bases from V and 4 bases from J; bases unmatched to any gene: 6. DNA for the CDR3: TGTGCCAGCAGCCGGGACAGGGGGCTTGGCTATGGCTACACCTTC. This sequence encodes CASSRDRGLGYGYTF.

The chain carries TRBV7-9 and TRBJ2-5; 7 bases fit TRBD1. The germline V gene has CDR1 SEHNR and CDR2 FQNEAQ (reference sequence). After removal of 2 bases from V and 2 bases from J, the junction contained 5 bases not matched to a gene. The CDR3 contains 15 residues. The CDR3 DNA reads as TGTGCCAGCAGCTTAACCGAGACAGGGCAAGAGACCCAGTACTTC. This sequence encodes CASSLTETGQETQYF. The entire variable domain, with the rest obtained from reference TRBV7-9 and TRBJ2-5, is as follows: DTGVSQNPRHKITKRGQNVTFRCDPISEHNRLYWYRQTLGQGPEFLTYFQNEAQLEKSRLLSDRFSAERPKGSFSTLEIQRTEQGDSAMYLCASSLTETGQETQYFGPGTRLLVL.

This chain connects TRBV6-6 to TRBJ1-1; 8 nucleotides match TRBD1. Losses at the gene ends were 2 bases for V and 1 base for J; bases not matched to a gene: 3. The CDR3 runs to 15 residues. Germline V gene sequence: CDR1 MNHNY, CDR2 SVGAGI (reference sequence). The CDR3 is CASSYDRGGNTEAFF. Here the CDR3 DNA reads TGTGCCAGCAGTTACGACAGGGGTGGGAACACTGAAGCTTTCTTT.

The chain's CDR3 is CAISRDKLGDEQYF. The CDR3 DNA sequence: TGTGCCATCAGCCGGGACAAGCTCGGCGACGAGCAGTACTTC. This sequence joins TRBV10-3 and TRBJ2-7, with a possible D match to TRBD1 (6 bases). The CDR3 extends over 14 amino acids. In germline, CDR1 is ENHRY, CDR2 SYGVKD. V dropped 6 bases and J dropped 5 bases, with 17 bases sitting between them.

The genes are TRBV10-3 and TRBJ2-1, with D maybe TRBD1 (5 bases). CDR3 length: 19 residues. The ends were cut back, 0 bases at V and 5 bases at J, with 23 bases in the middle. CDR1 and CDR2 from the germline V gene are ENHRY and SYGVKD. CDR3 nucleotide sequence: TGTGCCATCAGTGAGTCATATGTTTCCCTGCAGGGCGACCACAATGAGCAGTTCTTC. This encodes CAISESYVSLQGDHNEQFF.

The chain links TRBV28 to TRBJ1-2, with D perhaps matching TRBD1 (6 bases). Germline values: CDR1 MDHEN, CDR2 SYDVKM. This CDR3 contains 16 residues. V gave up 3 bases and J gave up 5 bases, with 19 bases separating them. The CDR3 coding sequence is TGTGCCAGCAGTTTCTGGACAGCTCAAGTTATTTATGGCTACACCTTC. As protein: CASSFWTAQVIYGYTF.

V is TRBV7-2 and J is TRBJ2-3; possibly TRBD1 for D (6 bases). The CDR3 has 13 residues. Trimming left V 5 bases short and J 8 bases short, with 14 bases between. Germline CDR1 is SGHTA and CDR2 is FQGNSA. CDR3 sequence: CASSLGQSGTQYF. The CDR3 DNA sequence: TGTGCCAGCAGCCTGGGACAATCGGGTACGCAGTATTTT.

The chain links TRBV10-2 to TRBJ2-1, with D perhaps TRBD1 (6 bases). Germline CDR1 is WSHSY and CDR2 is SAAADI. The CDR3 has 14 amino acids. Trimming shortened V by 4 bases and J by 3 bases, and 10 bases separated the two germline ends. CDR3 in DNA: TGCGCCAGCAGTGCAGGGGAGCACTACAATGAGCAGTTCTTC. This codes for CASSAGEHYNEQFF.

The chain carries TRBV7-2 and TRBJ1-1; unclear D gene. From germline, CDR1 is SGHTA and CDR2 FQGNSA. The CDR3 loop spans 14 amino acids. The V end was cut by 2 bases, the J end by 4 bases, with 11 bases between. The CDR3 DNA follows: TGTGCCAGCAGCTTACTGCAGGTGGGCACTGAAGCTTTCTTT. Amino acids: CASSLLQVGTEAFF.

The genes are TRBV6-1 and TRBJ2-7; no firm D call. The length of the CDR3 is 10 residues. The germline V gene has CDR1 MNHNS and CDR2 SASEGT. V lost 5 bases and J lost 4, with 3 bases in between. This CDR3 reads CASSTYEQYF. Written as DNA, the CDR3 is TGTGCCAGCAGTACTTACGAGCAGTACTTC.